A single sample is the source of the 16 T cell receptor beta chains below, sequenced in a study of T cell repertoires in cytomegalovirus infection. TCRdb processed the reads anew with MiXCR; each CDR3 protein has one entry. The top ten hold 20% to 30% of the sample, which has about 180,000 distinct CDR3 sequences, approximately 15% seen once. The specimen was PBMCs. The receptors were gathered from a human donor in good health (CMV status not recorded). Some clones in this sample may be carry-over from other donors' samples.

The gene calls are TRBV7-9 and TRBJ2-1; 7 bases match TRBD1. Trimming at V came to 6 bases and at J to 6 bases, leaving 11 bases not matched to a gene. CDR1 SEHNR and CDR2 FQNEAQ come from the germline V gene (reference sequence). CDR3 length: 15 amino acids. CDR3: CASSRGQVLINEQFF. The CDR3 DNA follows: TGTGCCAGCAGTAGAGGACAGGTATTGATCAATGAGCAGTTCTTC.

The CDR3 here is CASSTSGTSHNEQYF. The CDR3 DNA is TGTGCCAGCAGTACCTCCGGGACTAGCCACAACGAGCAGTACTTC. The chain uses TRBV6-6 and TRBJ2-7; 9 nucleotides agree with TRBD2. Germline loops: CDR1 MNHNY, CDR2 SVGAGI (reference sequence). This CDR3 has 15 amino acids. The J segment lost 5 bases and the V segment lost 5 bases, leaving 10 bases of the junction unmatched.

The V and J genes are TRBV20-1 and TRBJ2-3; D may be TRBD2 (6 bases). The CDR3 is 14 residues long. Trimming pared 7 bases from V and 3 bases from J, leaving 17 bases between. Per the germline V gene, CDR1 is DFQATT and CDR2 is SNEGSKA (reference sequence). CDR3 in amino acids: CSVRPGGNTDTQYF. The CDR3 DNA is TGCAGTGTCCGGCCGGGCGGGAATACAGATACGCAGTATTTT.

In regard to this clonotype: This clone may be a read error of a much larger clone one base away. This chain links TRBV7-9 with TRBJ1-3; D is unresolved. The CDR3 sequence is 13 residues long. The germline V gene encodes CDR1 SEHNR and CDR2 FQNEAQ (reference sequence). V was clipped by 5 bases and J by 2 bases, with 7 bases between them. The CDR3 protein is CASSRPPGNTIYF. CDR3 sequence (DNA): TGTGCCAGCAGCCGCCCCCCTGGAAACACCATATATTTT.

Only a few counts were recorded for this clonotype. The J gene is TRBJ2-2, the V gene TRBV28; TRBD2 might be the D (8 bases). The germline V gene has CDR1 MDHEN and CDR2 SYDVKM. V lost 6 bases to trimming and J lost 13 bases, with 24 bases between them. The CDR3 loop spans 15 amino acids. As DNA, the CDR3 is TGTGCCAGCAGCGGGGGGGACAGTCCCACCTTGGGGCTGTTTTTT. Protein sequence: CASSGGDSPTLGLFF.

The chain is built from TRBV4-2 and TRBJ2-1; unclear D gene. Trimming cost V 0 bases and J 4 bases, with 10 bases left between them. Germline loops: CDR1 LGHNA, CDR2 YNFKEQ. This CDR3 region has 15 residues. CDR3 protein: CASSQDLGSYNEQFF. The CDR3 nucleotides read TGTGCCAGCAGCCAAGATCTCGGCAGTTACAATGAGCAGTTCTTC.

This clonotype has a handful of counts. This rearrangement joins TRBV11-2 to TRBJ2-7; D might be TRBD1 or TRBD2, each matching 5 bases. V gave up 4 bases and J gave up 4 bases, with 5 bases separating them. The germline V gene encodes CDR1 SGHAT and CDR2 FQNNGV. The CDR3 extends over 11 amino acids. This CDR3 reads CASSWGYEQYF. The CDR3 DNA reads TGTGCCAGCAGCTGGGGGTACGAGCAGTACTTC.

A few counts support this clonotype. CDR3 nucleotide sequence: TGTGCCAGCAGTATTTACTCTGGGGCCAACGTCCTGACTTTC. This gives the protein CASSIYSGANVLTF. The chain combines TRBV6-4 with TRBJ2-6; D is unclear. V was pared by 5 bases and J by 0 bases, with 5 bases between. CDR1 MRHNA and CDR2 SNTAGT come from the germline V gene. The CDR3 length is 14 residues.

This clonotype has a count of ten or more. The V and J genes are TRBV7-2 and TRBJ2-2, with 10 bases identical to TRBD2. The germline V gene has CDR1 SGHTA and CDR2 FQGNSA. V shed 1 base, J shed 5 bases, and the junction held 4 bases outside the gene matches. This CDR3 contains 16 residues. This CDR3 reads CASSLGLAGVTGELFF. Here the CDR3 DNA reads TGTGCCAGCAGCTTAGGGCTAGCGGGGGTTACCGGGGAGCTGTTTTTT.

This clonotype was detected ten times or more. This rearrangement joins TRBV5-4 to TRBJ2-7; 8 bases are a match to TRBD1. The CDR3 extends over 15 amino acids. Germline loops: CDR1 SGHNT, CDR2 YYREEE (reference sequence). With V trimmed by 3 bases and J by 3 bases, 8 bases remained unmatched. The CDR3 here is CASSSPGQASYEQYF. DNA of the CDR3: TGTGCCAGCAGCTCGCCGGGACAGGCAAGCTACGAGCAGTACTTC.

The rearrangement joins TRBV29-1 to TRBJ1-5; TRBD1 is a possible D gene (5 bases). The germline V gene encodes CDR1 SQVTM and CDR2 ANQGSEA. CDR3 length: 15 amino acids. V was pared by 7 bases and J by 1 base, with 17 bases between. CDR3 sequence: CSAKSGTGSNQPQHF. The CDR3 bases are TGCAGCGCTAAATCCGGGACGGGAAGCAATCAGCCCCAGCATTTT.

The V and J genes are TRBV12-5 and TRBJ2-1, with D possibly being TRBD1 (7 bases). Trimming took off 1 base at V and 7 bases at J, with 20 bases between the two ends. Germline V gives CDR1 LGHNT, CDR2 FRNRAP. The length of the CDR3 is 17 residues. The DNA for the CDR3 is TGTGCTAGTGGTTTGGGGAGCGGAGGGGGCTTCGGGAATGAGCAGTTCTTC. Protein: CASGLGSGGGFGNEQFF.

This clonotype was counted many times. The genes are TRBV6-2 or TRBV6-3 and TRBJ2-7; D is unclear. The CDR3 length is 13 residues. Germline V gene lookup returns CDR1 MNHEY and CDR2 SVGEGT. Trimming removed 0 bases from V and 3 bases from J, with 6 bases in between. Here the CDR3 reads CASSYSTVYEQYF. The DNA of the CDR3 is TGTGCCAGCAGTTACTCCACCGTCTACGAGCAGTACTTC.

This clonotype occurred many times. The chain has TRBV6-2 or TRBV6-3 and TRBJ2-1; 10 positions agree with TRBD2. V lost 6 bases, J lost 10 bases, and 15 bases stayed unmatched. The CDR3 consists of 16 residues. Germline CDR1 reads MNHEY; CDR2 reads SVGEGT. The CDR3 region is CASSSPWTSGAGEQFF. The CDR3 bases are TGTGCCAGCAGCTCTCCTTGGACTAGCGGAGCAGGGGAGCAGTTCTTC.

In its sample, this clonotype was seen many times. This sequence joins TRBV7-6 and TRBJ2-3; 8 positions agree with TRBD1. V lost 5 bases, J lost 5 bases, and 6 bases stayed unmatched. The CDR3 totals 14 residues. Germline CDR1 and CDR2: SGHVS and FNYEAQ. CDR3 protein: CASSQGQVLDTQYF. DNA for the CDR3: TGTGCCAGCAGCCAGGGACAGGTGTTAGATACGCAGTATTTT. Looking up the rest from reference TRBV7-6 and TRBJ2-3 gives the full variable domain: GAGVSQSPRYKVTKRGQDVALRCDPISGHVSLYWYRQALGQGPEFLTYFNYEAQQDKSGLPNDRFSAERPEGSISTLTIQRTEQRDSAMYRCASSQGQVLDTQYFGPGTRLTVL.

Many counts were recorded for this clonotype. The chain carries TRBV7-9 and TRBJ1-2; D unclear. The V gene's germline CDR1 is SEHNR and CDR2 FQNEAQ (reference sequence). The V end lost 6 bases, the J end lost 1 base, and 12 bases lay between the germline ends. This CDR3 is 14 amino acids long. The CDR3 nucleotides are TGTGCCAGCAGTCAAGACCCTAATAACTATGGCTACACCTTC. Protein sequence: CASSQDPNNYGYTF.